The 27 T cell receptor beta chains below come from one sample, sequenced in a study of graft-versus-host responses after intestinal transplantation. Repertoires were generated with immunoSEQ multiplex PCR, while TCRdb's copy carries only in-frame clones and drops some. The sample holds 35,000 to 40,000 clones, around 94% seen once. Here the sequenced sample was PBMCs, taken 16 days after intestinal transplant. All receptors come from a human patient who received an intestinal transplant, so some T cells may come from the graft donor.

This chain links TRBV28 with TRBJ2-7; 9 bases agree with TRBD2. Germline loops: CDR1 MDHEN, CDR2 SYDVKM. The V and J ends lost 1 base and 3 bases, in that order; junction bases with no gene match: 28. The CDR3 spans 23 residues. The DNA of the CDR3 is TGTGCCAGCAGTTTATATGCCCCCCTCCAGGTCCCGTGGGGACTAGCTAACTTCTACGAGCAGTACTTC. Translating it yields CASSLYAPLQVPWGLANFYEQYF.

In this sample, this clone turned up once. The chain couples TRBV27 to TRBJ2-7, with a tentative D call TRBD2 (5 bases). The ends were cut back, 3 bases at V and 5 bases at J, with 17 bases in the middle. CDR1 and CDR2 from the germline V gene are MNHEY and SMNVEV (reference sequence). The CDR3 spans 15 residues. This CDR3 is CASSLAGYPWNEQYF. The CDR3 DNA is TGTGCCAGCAGTTTGGCGGGCTACCCGTGGAACGAGCAGTACTTC.

This clone was seen just once. This chain uses TRBV4-1 with TRBJ1-1, with unresolved D. Germline lookup yields CDR1 MGHRA and CDR2 YSYEKL. This CDR3 has 15 amino acids. Trimming took off 0 bases at V and 1 base at J, with 9 bases between the two ends. The CDR3 protein is CASSQDSLENTEAFF. In nucleotides, the CDR3 is TGCGCCAGCAGCCAAGATTCGTTGGAGAACACTGAAGCTTTCTTT.

The chain links TRBV5-5 to TRBJ2-1; D may be TRBD2 (6 bases). V was clipped by 4 bases and J by 0 bases, with 14 bases between them. This CDR3 contains 16 residues. Germline V CDR1 and CDR2: SGHKS, YYEKEE (reference sequence). The CDR3 is CASSLFRDFSYNEQFF. Here the CDR3 DNA reads TGTGCCAGCAGCCTGTTCCGGGACTTCTCCTACAATGAGCAGTTCTTC.

V usage is TRBV6-1 and J usage is TRBJ1-5; a possible D gene is TRBD1 (5 bases). The CDR3 has 14 residues. Germline V gene lookup returns CDR1 MNHNS and CDR2 SASEGT. V lost 7 bases and J 5 bases, leaving 15 bases between the germline ends. The chain's CDR3 is CASTFRAGDQPQHF. The CDR3, as DNA: TGTGCCAGCACCTTCAGGGCTGGGGATCAGCCCCAGCATTTT.

The V gene is TRBV5-1, the J gene TRBJ2-1; no clear D gene. Between the trimmed V and J ends, which lost 2 bases and 8 bases, there was a span of 17 bases. Germline lookup yields CDR1 SGHRS and CDR2 YFSETQ. This CDR3 has 15 amino acids. The CDR3 nucleotides read TGCGCCAGCAGCTTATCCATGGGCCCGGGTTATGAGCAGTTCTTC. This encodes CASSLSMGPGYEQFF.

This clone was seen once. The rearrangement links TRBV19 to TRBJ2-1, with 9 bases aligning to TRBD2. Germline V gives CDR1 LNHDA, CDR2 SQIVND (reference sequence). The CDR3 runs to 15 residues. The V gene end was trimmed by 5 bases and the J gene end by 5 bases; junction bases not matched to a gene: 7. The CDR3 reads CASSPRRLADNEQFF. The CDR3 DNA is TGTGCCAGTAGTCCTCGCCGACTAGCGGACAATGAGCAGTTCTTC.

This clone was found once. The rearrangement links TRBV5-6 to TRBJ2-1; TRBD2 matches at 14 bases. The CDR3 has 14 amino acids. The trim removed 3 bases at V and 13 bases at J, leaving 6 bases unmatched. The germline CDR1 and CDR2 sequences are SGHDT and YYEEEE. CDR3 residues: CASSSGTSGGAQFF. The CDR3 region has the DNA TGTGCCAGCAGCTCAGGGACTAGCGGGGGAGCCCAGTTCTTC.

This chain joins TRBV29-1 and TRBJ2-5; 7 positions agree with TRBD1. V lost 6 bases, J lost 4 bases, and 5 bases stayed unmatched. Germline assignment: CDR1 SQVTM and CDR2 ANQGSEA. The CDR3 length is 12 residues. CDR3 DNA sequence: TGCAGCGTGACAGGGTTTGTAGAGACCCAGTACTTC. Its translation: CSVTGFVETQYF.

The V call is TRBV5-6, the J call TRBJ2-7; the D call may be TRBD1 or TRBD2 (6 bases each). V was trimmed by 3 bases and J by 2 bases, leaving 9 bases between them. Looked up from germline, CDR1 is SGHDT and CDR2 is YYEEEE. This CDR3 has 13 residues. Here the CDR3 reads CASSWRGAYEQYF. The CDR3 coding sequence is TGTGCCAGCAGCTGGAGGGGGGCCTACGAGCAGTACTTC.

The J gene is TRBJ2-1, the V gene TRBV29-1; maybe TRBD1 (6 bases). From germline, CDR1 is SQVTM and CDR2 ANQGSEA. The CDR3 spans 14 residues. V was pared by 2 bases and J by 4 bases, with 12 bases between. The CDR3 loop is CSVEWSGAYNEQFF. As DNA, the CDR3 is TGCAGCGTTGAATGGTCAGGGGCGTACAATGAGCAGTTCTTC.

V and J are TRBV6-1 and TRBJ2-4; the D call may be TRBD1 or TRBD2 (5 bases each). Trimming removed 4 bases at V and 7 bases at J, with 8 bases between. CDR3 size: 12 residues. Germline CDR1 and CDR2: MNHNS and SASEGT. CDR3 bases: TGTGCCAGCAGTGTCCGGGACAACATTCAGTACTTC. Amino acids: CASSVRDNIQYF.

J is TRBJ1-1 and V is TRBV28; unclear D gene. The V and J ends lost 6 bases and 4 bases respectively, with 18 bases between them. The CDR3 totals 15 residues. Germline V gives CDR1 MDHEN, CDR2 SYDVKM. CDR3 region: CASSTRSNSSTEAFF. The CDR3 nucleotides are TGTGCCAGCAGCACTAGATCAAACTCGAGCACTGAAGCTTTCTTT.

This rearrangement joins TRBV9 to TRBJ2-7, with TRBD2 matching 10 bases. V was pared by 3 bases and J by 2 bases, with 2 bases of the junction left unmatched. The CDR3 length is 14 residues. Per the germline V gene, CDR1 is SGDLS and CDR2 is YYNGEE. The CDR3 DNA reads as TGTGCCAGCAGCGAGAGCGGGAGGGCCTACGAGCAGTACTTC. Its protein product is CASSESGRAYEQYF.

The gene calls are TRBV9 and TRBJ2-7; TRBD2 aligns across 8 bases. Per germline, CDR1 SGDLS and CDR2 YYNGEE. The CDR3 has 15 residues. The J segment lost 4 bases and the V segment lost 7 bases, leaving 13 bases of the junction unmatched. CDR3 sequence: CASAGGAGEAYEQYF. CDR3 DNA sequence: TGTGCCAGCGCCGGGGGGGCTGGTGAAGCATACGAGCAGTACTTC.

The chain combines TRBV27 with TRBJ2-1, with D perhaps TRBD1 or TRBD2 (5 bases each). The V gene lost 0 bases and the J gene lost 7 bases, with 16 bases spanning the gap. The germline V gene encodes CDR1 MNHEY and CDR2 SMNVEV (reference sequence). CDR3 size: 16 residues. CDR3 DNA: TGTGCCAGCAGTTTATCGGTACCTAGGGACCAGAATGAGCAGTTCTTC. Its translation: CASSLSVPRDQNEQFF.

This clone came up once. J is TRBJ1-2 and V is TRBV28; maybe TRBD1 (5 bases). CDR1 is MDHEN and CDR2 is SYDVKM in the germline V gene. Trimming removed 8 bases at V and 10 bases at J, with 17 bases between. The CDR3 consists of 12 residues. The CDR3: CASLSRVGDYTF. The DNA of the CDR3 is TGTGCCAGCCTGAGCAGGGTTGGGGACTACACCTTC.

The chain is built from TRBV27 and TRBJ2-5; the D gene could be TRBD1 or TRBD2 (5 bases each). Germline assignment: CDR1 MNHEY and CDR2 SMNVEV (reference sequence). The V end lost 4 bases, the J end lost 0 bases, and 15 bases lay between the germline ends. The CDR3 has 16 residues. The CDR3 sequence: CASSSTPWGYQETQYF. CDR3 nucleotides: TGTGCCAGCAGTTCTACTCCTTGGGGGTACCAAGAGACCCAGTACTTC.

The V call is TRBV6-4, the J call TRBJ1-6, with 7 bases aligning to TRBD1. The CDR3 extends over 13 amino acids. The trim removed 10 bases at V and 7 bases at J, leaving 7 bases unmatched. CDR1 and CDR2 from the germline V gene are MRHNA and SNTAGT. CDR3 coding DNA: TGTGCCACCAGGGGGGATTTCAATTCACCCCTCCACTTT. Its protein product is CATRGDFNSPLHF.

The rearrangement uses TRBV27 and TRBJ1-5; D ambiguous. V lost 9 bases to trimming and J lost 6 bases, with 6 bases between them. The CDR3 length is 10 residues. In germline, CDR1 is MNHEY, CDR2 SMNVEV (reference sequence). CDR3 DNA sequence: TGTGCCAGTAAACGTCAGCCCCAGCATTTT. This translates into CASKRQPQHF.

The chain combines TRBV7-9 with TRBJ2-1; D not certain. This CDR3 has 12 amino acids. The V gene lost 2 bases and the J gene lost 9 bases, with 8 bases spanning the gap. Germline V CDR1 and CDR2: SEHNR, FQNEAQ (reference sequence). The DNA for the CDR3 is TGTGCCAGCAGCTTATCTATCCGTGAGCAGTTCTTC. It codes for CASSLSIREQFF.

The chain employs TRBV11-3 and TRBJ2-1; 9 nucleotides align to TRBD1. This CDR3 is 15 amino acids long. Trimming took 2 bases from V and 5 from J; bases not matched to a gene: 4. Germline CDR1 SGHNT, CDR2 YENEEA. DNA for the CDR3: TGTGCCAGCAGCTTATCCGACAGGGGGGACAATGAGCAGTTCTTC. This gives the protein CASSLSDRGDNEQFF.

CDR3 region: CASSLTRTDTQYF. CDR3 bases: TGTGCCAGCAGCCTTACCCGGACAGATACGCAGTATTTT. The genes are TRBV27 and TRBJ2-3; D uncertain. The CDR3 contains 13 residues. V shed 6 bases and J shed 3 bases, with 10 bases lying between them. CDR1 and CDR2 from the germline V gene are MNHEY and SMNVEV (reference sequence).

The chain carries TRBV12-5 and TRBJ2-5; either TRBD1 or TRBD2 may supply D (5 bases each). Germline V gives CDR1 LGHNT, CDR2 FRNRAP. The CDR3 length is 15 residues. The V end lost 1 base, the J end lost 5 bases, and 14 bases lay between the germline ends. CDR3 sequence: CASGLAQGDYETQYF. Written as DNA, the CDR3 is TGTGCTAGTGGTTTGGCGCAGGGCGACTATGAGACCCAGTACTTC.

This chain links TRBV7-9 with TRBJ2-1; no clear D gene. In germline, CDR1 is SEHNR, CDR2 FQNEAQ (reference sequence). Trimming left V 0 bases short and J 7 bases short, with 4 bases between. The CDR3 has 12 residues. CDR3 in DNA: TGTGCCAGCAGCTTAGCGGCGAATGAGCAGTTCTTC. It encodes CASSLAANEQFF.

This chain uses TRBV5-6 with TRBJ2-1; 11 bases line up with TRBD2. V lost 0 bases and J lost 9; bases outside the gene matches: 5. The CDR3 is made up of 15 amino acids. CDR1 is SGHDT, CDR2 YYEEEE, per germline. The CDR3 spells CASSLGLAGFGEQFF. In nucleotides, the CDR3 is TGTGCCAGCAGCTTGGGACTAGCGGGGTTCGGTGAGCAGTTCTTC. The complete variable domain, with remaining parts taken from reference TRBV5-6 and TRBJ2-1, reads DAGVTQSPTHLIKTRGQQVTLRCSPKSGHDTVSWYQQALGQGPQFIFQYYEEEERQRGNFPDRFSGHQFPNYSSELNVNALLLGDSALYLCASSLGLAGFGEQFFGPGTRLTVL.

The V gene is TRBV9, the J gene TRBJ2-7; D is ambiguous. CDR3 length equals 15 residues. Germline V gives CDR1 SGDLS, CDR2 YYNGEE. V was trimmed by 4 bases and J by 4 bases, leaving 18 bases between them. The CDR3 region is CASSPHPGQRYEQYF. CDR3 sequence (DNA): TGTGCCAGCAGCCCCCACCCCGGTCAGAGATACGAGCAGTACTTC. The full variable domain, in which reference TRBV9 and TRBJ2-7 provide the parts outside the CDR3, is DSGVTQTPKHLITATGQRVTLRCSPRSGDLSVYWYQQSLDQGLQFLIQYYNGEERAKGNILERFSAQQFPDLHSELNLSSLELGDSALYFCASSPHPGQRYEQYFGPGTRLTVT.